The present T cell receptor (beta chain) was sequenced within a study of identical twins. Study results and limitations: An excess of low generation probability was shown by twin-shared out-of-frame alpha sequences. Sequences that were beta out-of-frame showed weaker excess twin sharing.

Regarding this clonotype: Its antigen is as yet unknown.

In every case, the donor was a healthy Caucasian. Template switching supplied a universal primer site; unique molecular identifiers were carried on the cDNA. TCRdb recomputed calls from the 5' RACE reads with MiXCR, one row per CDR3 protein. The table has some 1,700,000 distinct CDR3 sequences, around 33% seen once. This clonotype was obtained from a newborn girl in good health. Sequenced: cord blood.

CDR3 sequence: CASSEEQGEVGELFF. CDR3 sequence (DNA): TGTGCCAGCAGTGAGGAACAGGGGGAGGTCGGGGAGCTGTTTTTT. V gene TRBV2 combines with J gene TRBJ2-2; 8 nucleotides align to TRBD1. CDR1 and CDR2 (germline): SNHLY, FYNNEI. The ends lost 3 bases at V and 7 bases at J; junction bases unmatched: 7. The CDR3 contains 15 residues.